The 31 T cell receptor beta chains reported below all come from one sample, sequenced in a study of post-analysis software for immune sequencing data. Findings and caveats of the study: Controls showed lower frequencies than patients for roughly 5 TRBV segments, and TRBV5-6, TRBV5-1 and TRBV20-1 were among these.

Antigens for these TCRs are unknown. Unique molecular identifiers were carried by the TCR beta cDNA libraries. TCRdb passed the PCR reads through MiXCR, listing each CDR3 protein once. The data show roughly 700,000 distinct CDR3 sequences, 25% to 30% seen once. Source material: blood. Source of these receptors: a girl aged 5 to 17 with multiple sclerosis.

Worth noting for this clonotype: Its ends do not fully match the called genes, so a read error is possible. The chain has TRBV4-1 and TRBJ2-4; the D gene is possibly TRBD1 (6 bases). Matching the DNA end better, TRBJ2-7 makes the J call doubtful. The CDR3 totals 14 residues. Germline values: CDR1 MGHRA, CDR2 YSYEKL. This chain's CDR3 is CVSSQDQGTYEQYF. DNA of the CDR3: TGCGTCAGCAGCCAAGATCAGGGGACCTACGAGCAGTACTTC.

There are a few counts of this clonotype. The chain links TRBV15 to TRBJ1-6; 9 bases line up with TRBD1. V shed 5 bases and J 7 bases; nucleotides not matched to a gene: 9. This CDR3 contains 16 residues. Germline CDR1 reads LNHNV; CDR2 reads YYDKDF (reference sequence). DNA for the CDR3: TGTGCCACCAGCCCAACAGGGGGCGCGGAGAATTCACCCCTCCACTTT. This encodes CATSPTGGAENSPLHF.

This clonotype was counted once. The genes are TRBV4-3 and TRBJ2-1, with a possible D match to TRBD2 (5 bases). The CDR3 consists of 15 residues. Germline CDR1 LGHNA, CDR2 YSLEER. V lost 2 bases, J lost 8 bases, and 16 bases lay in between. For the CDR3, the DNA is TGCGCCAGCAGCCAACTACGGGGATGGCGCGATGAGCAGTTCTTC. Translated, it gives CASSQLRGWRDEQFF.

The CDR3 is CSARDWVGTEAFF. The CDR3 DNA sequence: TGCAGTGCTAGAGATTGGGTAGGCACTGAAGCTTTCTTT. The V call is TRBV20-1, the J call TRBJ1-1; D not certain. V was pared by 0 bases and J by 4 bases, with 9 bases between. Germline V CDR1 and CDR2: DFQATT, SNEGSKA (reference sequence). This CDR3 comprises 13 residues.

The chain links TRBV28 to TRBJ2-1; D assignment may be TRBD1 or TRBD2 (5 bases each). The V end was cut by 5 bases, the J end by 8 bases, with 19 bases between. This CDR3 region has 15 residues. CDR1 and CDR2 (germline): MDHEN, SYDVKM. Here the CDR3 reads CASSPPGAPGHEQFF. In DNA, the CDR3 is TGTGCCAGCAGTCCACCCGGGGCCCCGGGCCATGAGCAGTTCTTC. Based on the CDR3 plus reference TRBV28 and TRBJ2-1, the full variable domain is DVKVTQSSRYLVKRTGEKVFLECVQDMDHENMFWYRQDPGLGLRLIYFSYDVKMKEKGDIPEGYSVSREKKERFSLILESASTNQTSMYLCASSPPGAPGHEQFFGPGTRLTVL.

This clonotype was seen many times. The chain employs TRBV25-1 and TRBJ2-1; the match to TRBD1 covers 8 bases. The CDR3 extends over 18 amino acids. J was trimmed by 0 bases and V by 3 bases; bases with no gene match: 10. The germline CDR1 and CDR2 sequences are MGHDK and SYGVNS. The CDR3 spells CASSDPRGQGSSYNEQFF. The CDR3 bases are TGTGCCAGCAGTGATCCCCGCGGACAGGGTAGCTCCTACAATGAGCAGTTCTTC.

The CDR3 here is CASSLVPGAYSYNEQYF. CDR3 coding DNA: TGTGCCAGCAGCTTAGTTCCAGGGGCCTACTCCTACAATGAGCAGTACTTC. The J gene is TRBJ2-1, the V gene TRBV7-2; tentatively, D is TRBD1 (6 bases). The J call may be in error: the DNA end matches TRBJ2-7 better. In germline, CDR1 is SGHTA, CDR2 FQGNSA. The CDR3 consists of 17 residues.

The V call is TRBV20-1, the J call TRBJ2-7, with TRBD1 matching 9 bases. This CDR3 has 15 residues. V lost 0 bases and J lost 3; bases outside the gene matches: 6. Germline assignment: CDR1 DFQATT and CDR2 SNEGSKA (reference sequence). This CDR3 reads CSARDTGTGLYEQYF. Written as DNA, the CDR3 is TGCAGTGCTAGAGACACCGGGACAGGGCTCTACGAGCAGTACTTC.

In this sample, this clonotype turned up many times. The CDR3 reads CSAQGAAAKNIQYF. The CDR3 nucleotides are TGCAGTGCTCAGGGGGCCGCAGCCAAAAACATTCAGTACTTC. The genes are TRBV20-1 and TRBJ2-4; 8 positions agree with TRBD1. The junction had 3 bases not matched to a gene; V was cut back by 5 bases and J by 0 bases. The CDR3 has 14 amino acids. Germline V gene sequence: CDR1 DFQATT, CDR2 SNEGSKA (reference sequence).

V usage is TRBV20-1 and J usage is TRBJ2-1; 13 positions agree with TRBD2. Unmatched junction bases numbered 6, after V lost 5 bases and J lost 8 bases. CDR3 length equals 14 residues. Germline loops: CDR1 DFQATT, CDR2 SNEGSKA (reference sequence). The CDR3 loop reads CSAGLAGASDEQFF. The DNA for the CDR3 is TGCAGTGCTGGACTAGCGGGAGCCTCTGATGAGCAGTTCTTC.

This clonotype has only a few counts. This chain connects TRBV7-8 to TRBJ2-4; D might be TRBD2 (6 bases). CDR1 and CDR2 from the germline V gene are SGHVS and FQNEAQ. The CDR3 spans 14 residues. Trimming left V 2 bases short and J 8 bases short, with 13 bases between. As DNA, the CDR3 is TGTGCCAGCAGCTTACCTCGGGAGAGGGACATTCAGTACTTC. Translation gives CASSLPRERDIQYF.

This clonotype was seen more than once but under ten times. The chain combines TRBV7-8 with TRBJ1-2, with D possibly TRBD1 on 6 matching bases. Germline V gives CDR1 SGHVS, CDR2 FQNEAQ. V gave up 5 bases and J gave up 4 bases, with 14 bases separating them. This CDR3 spans 14 amino acids. The CDR3: CASSTGQPFYGYTF. The CDR3 DNA reads TGTGCCAGCAGCACCGGACAGCCCTTCTATGGCTACACCTTC.

The rearrangement links TRBV27 to TRBJ2-3; TRBD2 matches 14 bases. Losses at the gene ends were 3 bases for V and 6 bases for J; bases not matched to a gene: 8. The CDR3 is made up of 17 amino acids. Germline V gives CDR1 MNHEY, CDR2 SMNVEV (reference sequence). CDR3 region: CASSFRGTSGSLDTQYF. The CDR3 nucleotides read TGTGCCAGCAGTTTCCGGGGGACTAGCGGGAGTCTGGATACGCAGTATTTT.

This clonotype was detected a few times. Written as DNA, the CDR3 is TGCAGTGCTCGACTAGCTAGAGGGGGTTACGAGCAGTACTTC. This codes for CSARLARGGYEQYF. This chain connects TRBV20-1 to TRBJ2-7; a weak D match, TRBD2 (7 bases). The CDR3 runs 14 residues. V gave up 5 bases and J gave up 4 bases, with 18 bases separating them. Germline CDR1 reads DFQATT; CDR2 reads SNEGSKA (reference sequence).

V and J are TRBV20-1 and TRBJ2-3; D uncertain. The CDR3 is 10 amino acids. Germline V gene sequence: CDR1 DFQATT, CDR2 SNEGSKA (reference sequence). V gave up 3 bases and J gave up 8 bases, with 6 bases separating them. The CDR3 DNA reads as TGCAGTGCTAGTTGGGGTACGCAGTATTTT. As protein: CSASWGTQYF.

For the CDR3, the DNA is TGTGCCATCAGCCCCGGACAGCCTAACTATGGCTACACCTTC. Amino acids: CAISPGQPNYGYTF. This rearrangement joins TRBV10-3 to TRBJ1-2, with a weak D call TRBD1 (6 bases). CDR3 length: 14 residues. Germline CDR1 and CDR2: ENHRY and SYGVKD. The V end lost 6 bases, the J end lost 0 bases, and 11 bases lay between the germline ends.

The J gene is TRBJ2-4, the V gene TRBV7-9; D may be TRBD1 (6 bases). The DNA end lines up better with TRBJ2-7; the J call may be wrong. Germline CDR1 and CDR2: SEHNR and FQNEAQ (reference sequence). The CDR3 spans 14 residues. The CDR3 protein is CASSFQGPRDEQYF. CDR3 DNA sequence: TGTGCCAGCAGCTTTCAGGGGCCGAGAGACGAGCAGTACTTC.

There are a few counts of this clonotype. The V gene is TRBV29-1, the J gene TRBJ1-2; D uncertain. This CDR3 has 10 residues. The germline gives CDR1 SQVTM, CDR2 ANQGSEA. V dropped 6 bases and J dropped 6 bases, with 8 bases sitting between them. CDR3: CSVSRHGYTF. The CDR3 DNA is TGCAGCGTCTCCAGGCATGGCTACACCTTC.

The chain links TRBV7-2 to TRBJ1-5; no clear D gene. V was cut by 0 bases and J by 10 bases, with 10 bases left in between. The CDR3 spans 13 residues. CDR1 is SGHTA, CDR2 FQGNSA, per germline. CDR3 in amino acids: CASSLALPSPQHF. CDR3 nucleotide sequence: TGTGCCAGCAGCTTAGCGCTCCCCAGCCCCCAGCATTTT.

The chain links TRBV28 to TRBJ2-7, with D perhaps matching TRBD2 (5 bases). The CDR3 loop spans 16 amino acids. V lost 6 bases and J lost 5, with 23 bases in between. CDR1 and CDR2 from the germline V gene are MDHEN and SYDVKM. The CDR3 DNA reads TGTGCCAGCAGCTTGGTCGGAGGCTATGACCCTAACGAGCAGTACTTC. This encodes CASSLVGGYDPNEQYF.

This clonotype was seen a few times. The V gene is TRBV2, the J gene TRBJ2-5; D may be TRBD1 (6 bases). The CDR3 runs 18 residues. V was trimmed by 7 bases and J by 2 bases, leaving 26 bases between them. Germline V gives CDR1 SNHLY, CDR2 FYNNEI. The CDR3, as DNA: TGTGCCAGCAAGAAGGGACATGTGGTGGTTCCGGCGCAAGAGACCCAGTACTTC. Its protein is CASKKGHVVVPAQETQYF.

This clonotype has just a few counts. V gene TRBV7-6 combines with J gene TRBJ2-5; TRBD2 matches at 9 bases. Germline V gene sequence: CDR1 SGHVS, CDR2 FNYEAQ. V lost 4 bases to trimming and J lost 5 bases; unmatched junction nucleotides: 11. The CDR3 length is 16 residues. The CDR3 bases are TGTGCCAGCAGCTCCCCAAATGGCGGGGGGGAGGAGACCCAGTACTTC. Its protein product is CASSSPNGGGEETQYF.

The J gene is TRBJ2-6, the V gene TRBV3-1; no reliable D call. The CDR3 length is 19 residues. V was pared by 2 bases and J by 1 base, with 18 bases between. The germline V gene has CDR1 LGHDT and CDR2 YNNKEL (reference sequence). CDR3 sequence (DNA): TGTGCCAGCAGCCAATTTAATCGGCACGGCGGATCTGGGGCCAACGTCCTGACTTTC. It codes for CASSQFNRHGGSGANVLTF.

This clonotype has only a few counts. This chain connects TRBV27 to TRBJ2-5; weak D call: TRBD2 (7 bases). The CDR3 spans 15 residues. The ends were cut back, 5 bases at V and 0 bases at J, with 13 bases in the middle. CDR1 is MNHEY, CDR2 SMNVEV, per germline (reference sequence). The CDR3 loop is CASSRGGPYQETQYF. For the CDR3, the DNA is TGTGCCAGCAGTAGGGGGGGCCCTTACCAAGAGACCCAGTACTTC.

The CDR3 DNA reads TGCGCCAGCAGTCTTGGGACATCCAGCGAGCAGTACTTC. It is translated as CASSLGTSSEQYF. The J gene is TRBJ2-5, the V gene TRBV10-1, with a tentative D call TRBD1 (6 bases). The J call is uncertain, as TRBJ2-7 better fits the DNA end. The CDR3 spans 13 residues. Germline assignment: CDR1 WNHNN and CDR2 SYGVQD (reference sequence).

The table lists this clonotype with many counts. The DNA of the CDR3 is TGCAGCTCCCAACAAACAGGGGGCGATAACTATGGCTACACCTTC. Protein product: CSSQQTGGDNYGYTF. This chain connects TRBV29-1 to TRBJ1-2, with 9 bases lining up with TRBD1. Germline CDR1 SQVTM, CDR2 ANQGSEA. The CDR3 sequence is 15 residues long. V gave up 8 bases and J gave up 1 base; unmatched junction bases: 11. The full variable domain, completed using reference TRBV29-1 and TRBJ1-2, is SAVISQKPSRDICQRGTSLTIQCQVDSQVTMMFWYRQQPGQSLTLIATANQGSEATYESGFVIDKFPISRPNLTFSTLTVSNMSPEDSSIYLCSSQQTGGDNYGYTFGSGTRLTVV.

This clonotype was seen a few times. The chain uses TRBV29-1 and TRBJ2-4; D might be TRBD1 (5 bases). The CDR3 length is 15 residues. Trimming took 4 bases from V and 1 from J, leaving 14 bases between them. Germline lookup yields CDR1 SQVTM and CDR2 ANQGSEA. The CDR3 DNA reads as TGCAGCGTTGGGGGCCTACCTGTGGCCAAAAACATTCAGTACTTC. Protein product: CSVGGLPVAKNIQYF.

This clonotype was recorded a few times. This chain uses TRBV5-1 with TRBJ1-5, with D perhaps matching TRBD1 (6 bases). V lost 4 bases and J lost 2, with 10 bases in between. The germline CDR1 and CDR2 sequences are SGHRS and YFSETQ. CDR3 size: 14 residues. CDR3 coding DNA: TGCGCCAGCAGCGGGGGGCAGGGCAATCAGCCCCAGCATTTT. It translates to CASSGGQGNQPQHF.

This clonotype has just a few counts. The V gene is TRBV7-6, the J gene TRBJ2-7, with 7 bases matching TRBD2. The CDR3 covers 15 residues. J gave up 9 bases and V 0 bases, and 11 bases lay outside the gene matches. The germline CDR1 and CDR2 sequences are SGHVS and FNYEAQ. CDR3 DNA: TGTGCCAGCAGCTTAGCGCATGGGGGGGACCTACGGCAGTACTTC. Translation: CASSLAHGGDLRQYF.

The genes are TRBV12-3 or TRBV12-4 and TRBJ2-5, with no clear D. V was pared by 1 base and J by 8 bases, with 20 bases between. This CDR3 region has 16 residues. As DNA, the CDR3 is TGTGCCAGCAGTTTAGGGCTCGAGTCTACGTGGGTTACCCAGTACTTC. Its protein is CASSLGLESTWVTQYF.

The chain joins TRBV27 to TRBJ1-2; 7 bases agree with TRBD1. CDR1 is MNHEY and CDR2 is SMNVEV in the germline V gene (reference sequence). Trimming removed 4 bases from V and 3 bases from J; junction bases left unmatched: 2. The CDR3 is 13 residues long. The CDR3 here is CASSSTGHYGYTF. The CDR3 region has the DNA TGTGCCAGCAGTTCGACAGGGCACTATGGCTACACCTTC.